Included here is one TCR beta chain sequence, with context. The antigen is unknown. This specimen belongs to a study of Ad26.COV2.S vaccination and SARS-CoV-2 variants. About the research overall: Intramuscular Ad26.COV2.S at 5x10^10 or 1x10^11 viral particles. Study outcomes and limitations: Spike-specific TCR breadth in vaccine recipients exceeded that seen in placebo recipients. Placebo recipients and vaccine recipients were similar in non-spike TCR breadth.

As for treatment: about 20 received Ad26.COV2.S at low or high dose, single or two shots; 5 received placebo; per-sample allocation not given. Day 63 after the first vaccine or placebo injection was the time point for sampling. Measured with immunoSEQ multiplex PCR; TCRdb has only the in-frame clones, and not every one. Of some 520,000 clones listed, around 88% are singletons. Germline V gives CDR1 GTSNPN, CDR2 SVGIG (reference sequence). V was cut by 2 bases and J by 1 base, with 9 bases left in between. The CDR3 length is 13 residues. The sequencing used peripheral blood, collected in a trial of Ad26.COV2.S vaccine versus placebo. This receptor was obtained from a person aged 18 to 59 who received the Ad26.COV2.S COVID-19 vaccine or a placebo. The rearrangement joins TRBV30 to TRBJ2-7, with a possible D match to TRBD1 (5 bases). For the CDR3, the DNA is TGTGCCTGGAGTTCCCGACAGTCCTACGAGCAGTACTTC. Encoded protein: CAWSSRQSYEQYF.